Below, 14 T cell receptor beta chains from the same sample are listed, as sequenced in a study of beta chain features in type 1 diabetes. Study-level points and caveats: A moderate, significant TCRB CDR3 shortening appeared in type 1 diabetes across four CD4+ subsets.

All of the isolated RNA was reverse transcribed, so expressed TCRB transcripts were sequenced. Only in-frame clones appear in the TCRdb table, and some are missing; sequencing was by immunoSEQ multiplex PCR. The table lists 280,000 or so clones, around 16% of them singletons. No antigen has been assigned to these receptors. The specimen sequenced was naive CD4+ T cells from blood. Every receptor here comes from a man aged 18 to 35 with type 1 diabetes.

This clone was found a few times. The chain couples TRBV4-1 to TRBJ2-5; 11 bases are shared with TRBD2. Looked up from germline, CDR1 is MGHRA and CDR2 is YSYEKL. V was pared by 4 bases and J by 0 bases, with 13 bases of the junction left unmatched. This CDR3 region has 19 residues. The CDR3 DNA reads TGCGCCAGCAGCCGACTAGTACTAGCGGGGGCGGAGAACCAAGAGACCCAGTACTTC. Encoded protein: CASSRLVLAGAENQETQYF.

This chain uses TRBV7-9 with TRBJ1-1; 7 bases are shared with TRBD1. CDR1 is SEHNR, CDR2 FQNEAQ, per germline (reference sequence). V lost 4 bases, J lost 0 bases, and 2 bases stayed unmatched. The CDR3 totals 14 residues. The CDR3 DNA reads TGTGCCAGCAGCTCCGGGACAGTGAACACTGAAGCTTTCTTT. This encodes CASSSGTVNTEAFF.

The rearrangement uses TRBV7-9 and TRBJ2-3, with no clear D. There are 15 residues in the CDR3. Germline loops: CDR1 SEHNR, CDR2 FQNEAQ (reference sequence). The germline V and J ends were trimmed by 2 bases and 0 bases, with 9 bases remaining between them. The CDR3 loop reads CASSLRGDSTDTQYF. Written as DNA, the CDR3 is TGTGCCAGCAGCTTACGCGGAGATAGCACAGATACGCAGTATTTT.

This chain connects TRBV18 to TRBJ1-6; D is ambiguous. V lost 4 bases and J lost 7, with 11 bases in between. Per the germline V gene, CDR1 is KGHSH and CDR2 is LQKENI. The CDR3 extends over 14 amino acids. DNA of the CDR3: TGTGCCAGCTCACAACGACAAGAAAATTCACCCCTCCACTTT. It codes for CASSQRQENSPLHF.

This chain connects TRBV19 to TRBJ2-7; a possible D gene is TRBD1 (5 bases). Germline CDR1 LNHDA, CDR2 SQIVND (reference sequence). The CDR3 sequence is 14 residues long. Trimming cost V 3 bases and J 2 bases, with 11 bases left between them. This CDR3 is CASSITQGTYEQYF. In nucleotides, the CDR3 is TGTGCCAGTAGTATCACCCAGGGTACCTACGAGCAGTACTTC.

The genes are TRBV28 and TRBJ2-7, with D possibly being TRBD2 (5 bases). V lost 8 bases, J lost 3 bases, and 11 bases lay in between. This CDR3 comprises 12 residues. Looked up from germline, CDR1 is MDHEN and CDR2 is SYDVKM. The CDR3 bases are TGTGCCAGCGCCAAGACTAACTACGAGCAGTACTTC. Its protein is CASAKTNYEQYF.

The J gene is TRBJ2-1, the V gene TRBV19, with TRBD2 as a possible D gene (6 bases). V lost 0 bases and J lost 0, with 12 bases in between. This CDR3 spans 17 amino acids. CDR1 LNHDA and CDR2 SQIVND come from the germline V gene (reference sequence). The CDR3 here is CASSIDAGISSYNEQFF. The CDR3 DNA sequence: TGTGCCAGTAGTATAGACGCGGGGATAAGCTCCTACAATGAGCAGTTCTTC. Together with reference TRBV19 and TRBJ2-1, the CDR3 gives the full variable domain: DGGITQSPKYLFRKEGQNVTLSCEQNLNHDAMYWYRQDPGQGLRLIYYSQIVNDFQKGDIAEGYSVSREKKESFPLTVTSAQKNPTAFYLCASSIDAGISSYNEQFFGPGTRLTVL.

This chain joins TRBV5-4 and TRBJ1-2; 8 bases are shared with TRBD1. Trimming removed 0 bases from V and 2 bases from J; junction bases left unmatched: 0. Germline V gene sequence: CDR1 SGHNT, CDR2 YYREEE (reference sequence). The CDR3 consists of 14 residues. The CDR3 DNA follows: TGTGCCAGCAGCTTGGGGACAGGGAACTATGGCTACACCTTC. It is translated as CASSLGTGNYGYTF.

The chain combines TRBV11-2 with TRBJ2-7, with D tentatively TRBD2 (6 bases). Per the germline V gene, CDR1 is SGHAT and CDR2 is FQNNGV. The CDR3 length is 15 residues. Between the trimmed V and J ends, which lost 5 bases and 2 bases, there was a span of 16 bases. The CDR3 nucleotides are TGTGCCAGCAGCCGACCAGGGCGGGACCCCTACGAGCAGTACTTC. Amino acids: CASSRPGRDPYEQYF.

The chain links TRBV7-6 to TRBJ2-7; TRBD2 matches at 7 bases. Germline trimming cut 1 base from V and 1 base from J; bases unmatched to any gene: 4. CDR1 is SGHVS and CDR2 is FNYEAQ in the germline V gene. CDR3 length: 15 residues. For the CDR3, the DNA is TGTGCCAGCAGCTTAGAGAGCGGGGATTCCTACGAGCAGTACTTC. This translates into CASSLESGDSYEQYF.

Here the CDR3 DNA reads TGTGCCAGCAGTACCTCCTACAGGACCACTGAAGCTTTCTTT. This gives the protein CASSTSYRTTEAFF. This chain links TRBV6-5 with TRBJ1-1; TRBD1 is a possible D gene (5 bases). V lost 5 bases, J lost 4 bases, and 14 bases lay in between. This CDR3 contains 14 residues. Germline CDR1 MNHEY, CDR2 SVGAGI.

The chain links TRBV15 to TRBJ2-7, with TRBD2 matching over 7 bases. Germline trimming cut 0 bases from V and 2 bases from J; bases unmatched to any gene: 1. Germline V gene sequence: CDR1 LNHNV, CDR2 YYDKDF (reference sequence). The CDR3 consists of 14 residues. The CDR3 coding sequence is TGTGCCACCAGCAGAGAGGGAGGGCCCTACGAGCAGTACTTC. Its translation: CATSREGGPYEQYF.

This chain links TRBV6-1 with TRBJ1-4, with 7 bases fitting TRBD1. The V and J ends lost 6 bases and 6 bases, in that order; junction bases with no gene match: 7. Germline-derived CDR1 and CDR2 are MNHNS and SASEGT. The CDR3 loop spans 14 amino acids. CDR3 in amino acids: CASRDREGHEKLFF. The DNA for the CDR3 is TGTGCCAGCAGAGACAGGGAAGGGCATGAAAAACTGTTTTTT.

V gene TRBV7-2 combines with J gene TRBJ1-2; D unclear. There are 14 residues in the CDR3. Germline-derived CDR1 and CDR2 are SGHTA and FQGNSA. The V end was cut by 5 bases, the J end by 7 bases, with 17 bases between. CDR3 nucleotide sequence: TGTGCCAGCAGCCCCGAACCCCACAGATCTGGCTACACCTTC. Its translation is CASSPEPHRSGYTF. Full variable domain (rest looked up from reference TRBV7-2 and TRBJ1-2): GAGVSQSPSNKVTEKGKDVELRCDPISGHTALYWYRQSLGQGLEFLIYFQGNSAPDKSGLPSDRFSAERTGGSVSTLTIQRTQQEDSAVYLCASSPEPHRSGYTFGSGTRLTVV.